This T cell receptor beta chain was sequenced for a study of type 1 regulatory T cells. About the research overall: T-allo10 is a Tr1-enriched, alloantigen-specific CD4 T cell product made in vitro. Findings and limits, study-wide: Compared with non-Tr1 cells, Tr1 cells showed a narrower TCR repertoire.

Germline loops: CDR1 MDHEN, CDR2 SYDVKM. This CDR3 is built from 16 residues. The J segment lost 4 bases and the V segment lost 6 bases, leaving 10 bases of the junction unmatched. TCRdb re-called the reads with MiXCR, one entry per CDR3 protein. Of 63,000 or so distinct CDR3 sequences listed, about 50% are singletons. With regard to this clonotype: The target antigen is unknown.

This clonotype originated in a human donor in good health. The chain has TRBV28 and TRBJ2-1, with TRBD2 matching over 9 bases. The sample taken for sequencing was cultured non-Tr1 T cells, either the whole culture or a sorted T cell fraction (not recorded which). CDR3 amino acids: CASSSISGGSYNEQFF. In nucleotides, the CDR3 is TGTGCCAGCAGCTCCATAAGCGGGGGGTCTTACAATGAGCAGTTCTTC. Variable domain in full (rest from reference TRBV28 and TRBJ2-1): DVKVTQSSRYLVKRTGEKVFLECVQDMDHENMFWYRQDPGLGLRLIYFSYDVKMKEKGDIPEGYSVSREKKERFSLILESASTNQTSMYLCASSSISGGSYNEQFFGPGTRLTVL.